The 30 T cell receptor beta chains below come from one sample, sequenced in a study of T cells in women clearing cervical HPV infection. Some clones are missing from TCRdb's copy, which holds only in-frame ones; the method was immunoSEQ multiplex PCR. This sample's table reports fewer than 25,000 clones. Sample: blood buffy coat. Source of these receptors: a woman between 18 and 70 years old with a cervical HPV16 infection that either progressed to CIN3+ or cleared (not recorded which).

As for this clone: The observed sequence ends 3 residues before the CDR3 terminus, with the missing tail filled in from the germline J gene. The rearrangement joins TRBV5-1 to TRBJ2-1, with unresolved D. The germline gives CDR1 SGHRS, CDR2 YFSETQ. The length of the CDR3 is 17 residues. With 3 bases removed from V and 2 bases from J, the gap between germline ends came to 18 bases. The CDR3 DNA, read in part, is TGCGCCAGCAGCTCCCCCGGCGGTACGCAAGCCTACAATGAG. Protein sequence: CASSSPGGTQAYNE. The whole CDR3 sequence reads CASSSPGGTQAYNEQFF.

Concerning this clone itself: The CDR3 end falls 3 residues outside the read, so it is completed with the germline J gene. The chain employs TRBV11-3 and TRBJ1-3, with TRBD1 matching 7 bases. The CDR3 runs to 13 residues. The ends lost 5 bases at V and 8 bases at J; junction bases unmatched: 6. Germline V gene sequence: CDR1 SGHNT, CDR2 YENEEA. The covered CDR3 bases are TGTGCCAGCAGCCCCGGGACAGAAGACACC. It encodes CASSPGTEDT. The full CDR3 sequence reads CASSPGTEDTIYF.

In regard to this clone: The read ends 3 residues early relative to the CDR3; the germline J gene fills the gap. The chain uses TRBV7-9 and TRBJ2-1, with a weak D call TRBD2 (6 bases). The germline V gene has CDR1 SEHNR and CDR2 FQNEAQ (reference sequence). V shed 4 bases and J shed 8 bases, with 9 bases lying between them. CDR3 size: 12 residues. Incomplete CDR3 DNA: TGTGCCAGCAGCTCTACTAGCTATGAG. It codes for CASSSTSYE. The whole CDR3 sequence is CASSSTSYEQFF.

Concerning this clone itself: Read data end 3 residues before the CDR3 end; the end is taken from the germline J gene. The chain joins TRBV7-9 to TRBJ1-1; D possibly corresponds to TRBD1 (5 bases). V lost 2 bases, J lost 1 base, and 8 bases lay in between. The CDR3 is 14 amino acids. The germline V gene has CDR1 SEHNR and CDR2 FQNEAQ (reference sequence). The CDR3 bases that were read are TGTGCCAGCAGCTTACAGGGCCGGAACACTGAA. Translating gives CASSLQGRNTE. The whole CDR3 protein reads CASSLQGRNTEAFF.

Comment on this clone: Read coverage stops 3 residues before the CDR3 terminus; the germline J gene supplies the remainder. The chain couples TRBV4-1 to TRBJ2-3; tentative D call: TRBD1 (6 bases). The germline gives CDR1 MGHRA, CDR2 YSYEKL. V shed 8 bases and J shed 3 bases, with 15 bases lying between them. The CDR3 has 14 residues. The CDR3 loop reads CASSPRGPTDTQYF. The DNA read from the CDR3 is TGCGCCAGCTCCCCCAGGGGCCCGACAGATACG.

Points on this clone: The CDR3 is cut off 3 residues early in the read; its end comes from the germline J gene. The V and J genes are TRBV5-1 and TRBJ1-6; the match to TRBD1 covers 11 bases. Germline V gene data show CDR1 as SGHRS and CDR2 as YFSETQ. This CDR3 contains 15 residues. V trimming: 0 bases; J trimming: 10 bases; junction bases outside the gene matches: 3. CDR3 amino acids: CASSLGDRGSSPLHF. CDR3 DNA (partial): TGCGCCAGCAGCTTGGGGGACAGGGGGTCCTCACCC.

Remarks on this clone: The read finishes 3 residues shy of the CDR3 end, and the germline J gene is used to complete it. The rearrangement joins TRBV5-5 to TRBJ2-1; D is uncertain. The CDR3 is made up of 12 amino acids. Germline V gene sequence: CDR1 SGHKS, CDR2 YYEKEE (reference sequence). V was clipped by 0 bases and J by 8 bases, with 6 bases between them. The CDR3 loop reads CASSLDIDEQFF. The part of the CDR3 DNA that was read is TGTGCCAGCAGCTTGGATATCGATGAG.

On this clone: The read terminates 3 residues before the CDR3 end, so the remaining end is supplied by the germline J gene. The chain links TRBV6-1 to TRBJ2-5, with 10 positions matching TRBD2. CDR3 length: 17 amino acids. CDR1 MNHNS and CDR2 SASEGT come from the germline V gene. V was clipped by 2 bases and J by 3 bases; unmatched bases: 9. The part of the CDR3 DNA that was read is TGTGCCAGCAGTGAATGGAAAGCGGGGGGGCTGGAAGAGACC. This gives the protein CASSEWKAGGLEET. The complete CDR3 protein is CASSEWKAGGLEETQYF.

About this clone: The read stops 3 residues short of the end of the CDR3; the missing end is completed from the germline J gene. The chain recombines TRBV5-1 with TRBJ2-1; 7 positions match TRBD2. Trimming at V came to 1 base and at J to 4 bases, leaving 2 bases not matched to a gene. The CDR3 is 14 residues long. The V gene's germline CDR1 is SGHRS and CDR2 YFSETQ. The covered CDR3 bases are TGCGCCAGCAGCTTGTCGGGGGGATACAATGAG. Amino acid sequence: CASSLSGGYNE. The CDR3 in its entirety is CASSLSGGYNEQFF.

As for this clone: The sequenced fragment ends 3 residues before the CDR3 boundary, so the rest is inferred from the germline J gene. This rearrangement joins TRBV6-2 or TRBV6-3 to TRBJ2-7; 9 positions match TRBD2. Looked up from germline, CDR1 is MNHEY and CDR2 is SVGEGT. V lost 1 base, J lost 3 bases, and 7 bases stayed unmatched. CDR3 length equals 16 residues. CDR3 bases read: TGTGCCAGCAGTTACTGGCGGGCGGGAGGGGGCTACGAG. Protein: CASSYWRAGGGYE. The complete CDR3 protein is CASSYWRAGGGYEQYF.

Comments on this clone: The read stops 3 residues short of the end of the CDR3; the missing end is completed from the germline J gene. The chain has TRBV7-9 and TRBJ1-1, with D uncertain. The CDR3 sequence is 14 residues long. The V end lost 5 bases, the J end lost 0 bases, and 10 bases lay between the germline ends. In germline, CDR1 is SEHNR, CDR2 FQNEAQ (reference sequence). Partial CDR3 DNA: TGTGCCAGCAGCCCGCCTAGAGTGAACACTGAA. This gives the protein CASSPPRVNTE. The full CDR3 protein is CASSPPRVNTEAFF.

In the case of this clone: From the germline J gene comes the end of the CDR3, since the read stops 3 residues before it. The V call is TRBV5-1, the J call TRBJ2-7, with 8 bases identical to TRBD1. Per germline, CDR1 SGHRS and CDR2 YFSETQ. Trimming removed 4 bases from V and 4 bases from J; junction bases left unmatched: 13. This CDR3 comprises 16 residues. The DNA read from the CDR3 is TGCGCCAGCAGCCGCTCCCCCGGGACAGGCAATTACGAG. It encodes CASSRSPGTGNYE. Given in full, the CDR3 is CASSRSPGTGNYEQYF.

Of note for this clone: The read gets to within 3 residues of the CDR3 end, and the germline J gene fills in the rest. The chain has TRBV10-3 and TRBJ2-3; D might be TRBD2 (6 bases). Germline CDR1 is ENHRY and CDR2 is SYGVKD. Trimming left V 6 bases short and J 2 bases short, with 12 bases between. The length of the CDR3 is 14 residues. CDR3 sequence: CAIRGGLNTDTQYF. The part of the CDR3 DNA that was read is TGTGCCATCAGGGGGGGACTTAACACAGATACG.

CDR3 DNA (partial): TGTGCCAGCAGCTCCGGGGGCTCCTATAATTCACCC. Its protein is CASSSGGSYNSP. The whole CDR3 reads CASSSGGSYNSPLHF. V usage is TRBV9 and J usage is TRBJ1-6, with D maybe TRBD1 (5 bases). Coverage ceases 3 residues before the CDR3 finishes, and the germline J gene fills in the end. CDR1 SGDLS and CDR2 YYNGEE come from the germline V gene. This CDR3 has 15 amino acids. Between the trimmed V and J ends, which lost 4 bases and 0 bases, there was a span of 8 bases.

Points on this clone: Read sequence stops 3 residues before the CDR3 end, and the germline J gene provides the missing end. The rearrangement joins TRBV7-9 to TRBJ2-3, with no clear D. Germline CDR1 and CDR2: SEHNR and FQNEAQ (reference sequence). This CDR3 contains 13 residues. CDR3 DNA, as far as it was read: TGTGCCAGCAGCTTAGACGGTAGTAAAGCG. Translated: CASSLDGSKA. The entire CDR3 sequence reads CASSLDGSKAQYF.

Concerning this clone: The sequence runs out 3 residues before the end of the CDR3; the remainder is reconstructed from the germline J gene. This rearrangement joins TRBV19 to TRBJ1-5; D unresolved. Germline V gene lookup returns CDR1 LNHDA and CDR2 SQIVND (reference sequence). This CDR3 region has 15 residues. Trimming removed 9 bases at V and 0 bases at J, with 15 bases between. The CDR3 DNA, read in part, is TGTGCCAGCCGTACAGCTGACCTTAGCAATCAGCCC. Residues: CASRTADLSNQP. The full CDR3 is CASRTADLSNQPQHF. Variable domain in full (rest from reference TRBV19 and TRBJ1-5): DGGITQSPKYLFRKEGQNVTLSCEQNLNHDAMYWYRQDPGQGLRLIYYSQIVNDFQKGDIAEGYSVSREKKESFPLTVTSAQKNPTAFYLCASRTADLSNQPQHFGDGTRLSIL.

The CDR3 here is CSARFFEFSYGYTF. The sequenced part of the CDR3 DNA is TGCAGTGCTAGATTTTTCGAGTTCAGCTATGGC. The genes are TRBV20-1 and TRBJ1-2, with unresolved D. With the read ending 3 residues before the CDR3 end, the germline J gene is used to fill in that end. CDR3 length equals 14 residues. CDR1 is DFQATT and CDR2 is SNEGSKA in the germline V gene (reference sequence). V lost 2 bases and J lost 4, with 14 bases in between.

The DNA read from the CDR3 is TGCAGTGCTAGAGGCAAGGGACAGGTGAACCCCTACGAG. Its translation is CSARGKGQVNPYE. The whole CDR3 protein reads CSARGKGQVNPYEQYF. The chain has TRBV20-1 and TRBJ2-7, with 8 bases identical to TRBD1. The read is 3 residues too short to cover the CDR3 end, so that end is filled in from the germline J gene. Germline loops: CDR1 DFQATT, CDR2 SNEGSKA (reference sequence). J was trimmed by 2 bases and V by 1 base; bases with no gene match: 10. The CDR3 totals 16 residues.

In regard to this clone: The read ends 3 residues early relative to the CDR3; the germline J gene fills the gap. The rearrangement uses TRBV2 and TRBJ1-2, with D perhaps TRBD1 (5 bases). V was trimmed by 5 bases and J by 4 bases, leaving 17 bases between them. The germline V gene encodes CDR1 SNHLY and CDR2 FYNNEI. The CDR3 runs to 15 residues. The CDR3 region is CASSRGDMQIYGYTF. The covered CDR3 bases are TGTGCCAGCAGTCGGGGGGATATGCAGATCTATGGC.

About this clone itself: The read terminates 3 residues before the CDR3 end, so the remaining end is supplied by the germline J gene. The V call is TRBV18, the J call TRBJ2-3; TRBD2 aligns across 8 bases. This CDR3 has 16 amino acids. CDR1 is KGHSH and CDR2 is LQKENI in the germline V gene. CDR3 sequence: CASSPRLAGFQETQYF. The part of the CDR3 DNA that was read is TGTGCCAGCTCACCACGCCTAGCGGGTTTTCAAGAGACG.

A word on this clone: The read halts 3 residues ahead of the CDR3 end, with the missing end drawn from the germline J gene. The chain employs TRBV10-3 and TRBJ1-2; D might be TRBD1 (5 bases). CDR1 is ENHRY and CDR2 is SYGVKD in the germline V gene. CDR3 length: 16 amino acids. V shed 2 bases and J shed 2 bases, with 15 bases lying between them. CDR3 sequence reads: CAISETAQTENYGYTF. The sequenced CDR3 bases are TGTGCCATCAGTGAGACGGCCCAGACAGAAAACTATGGC.

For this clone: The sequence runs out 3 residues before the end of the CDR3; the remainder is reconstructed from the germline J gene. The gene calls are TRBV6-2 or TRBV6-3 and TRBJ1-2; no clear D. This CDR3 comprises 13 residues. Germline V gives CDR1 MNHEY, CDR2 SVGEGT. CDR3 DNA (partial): TGTGCCAGCAGTTACCGTAGGGTGAGCGGC. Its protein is CASSYRRVSG. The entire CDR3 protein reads CASSYRRVSGYTF.

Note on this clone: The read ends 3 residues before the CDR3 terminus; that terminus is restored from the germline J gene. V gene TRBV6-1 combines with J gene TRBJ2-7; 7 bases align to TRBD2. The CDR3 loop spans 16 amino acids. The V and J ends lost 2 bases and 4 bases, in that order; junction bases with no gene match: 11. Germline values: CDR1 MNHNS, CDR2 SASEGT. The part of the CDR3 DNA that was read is TGTGCCAGCAGTGAACCCCTCTCCGGGGGGTTGTACGAG. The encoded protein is CASSEPLSGGLYE. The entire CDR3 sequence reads CASSEPLSGGLYEQYF.

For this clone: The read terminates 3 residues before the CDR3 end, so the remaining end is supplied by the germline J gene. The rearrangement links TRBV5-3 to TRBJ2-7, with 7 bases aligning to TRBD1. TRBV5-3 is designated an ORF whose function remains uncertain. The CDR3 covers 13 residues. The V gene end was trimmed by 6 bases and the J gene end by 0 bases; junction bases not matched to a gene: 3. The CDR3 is CARKGQTSYEQYF. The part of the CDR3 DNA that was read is TGTGCCAGAAAGGGACAGACCTCCTACGAG.

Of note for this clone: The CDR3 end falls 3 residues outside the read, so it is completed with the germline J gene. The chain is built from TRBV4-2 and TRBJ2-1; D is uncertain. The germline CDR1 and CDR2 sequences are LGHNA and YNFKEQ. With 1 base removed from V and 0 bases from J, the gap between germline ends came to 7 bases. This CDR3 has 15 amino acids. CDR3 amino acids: CASSQGTASYNEQFF. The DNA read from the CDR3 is TGTGCCAGCAGCCAAGGAACTGCCTCCTACAATGAG.

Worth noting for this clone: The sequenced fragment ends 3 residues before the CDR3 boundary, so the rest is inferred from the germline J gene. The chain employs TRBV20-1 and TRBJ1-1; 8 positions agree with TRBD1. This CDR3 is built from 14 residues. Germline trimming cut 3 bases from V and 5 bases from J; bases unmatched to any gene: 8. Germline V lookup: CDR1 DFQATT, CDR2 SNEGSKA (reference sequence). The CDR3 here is CSASIGQGRTEAFF. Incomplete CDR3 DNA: TGCAGTGCTAGTATCGGACAGGGTAGAACTGAA.

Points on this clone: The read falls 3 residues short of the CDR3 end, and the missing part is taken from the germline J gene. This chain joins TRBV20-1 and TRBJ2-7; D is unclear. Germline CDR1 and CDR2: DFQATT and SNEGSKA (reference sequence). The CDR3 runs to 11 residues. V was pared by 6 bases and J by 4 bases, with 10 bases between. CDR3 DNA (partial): TGCAGTGCCCCTGAACTGTACGAG. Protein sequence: CSAPELYE. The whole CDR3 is CSAPELYEQYF.

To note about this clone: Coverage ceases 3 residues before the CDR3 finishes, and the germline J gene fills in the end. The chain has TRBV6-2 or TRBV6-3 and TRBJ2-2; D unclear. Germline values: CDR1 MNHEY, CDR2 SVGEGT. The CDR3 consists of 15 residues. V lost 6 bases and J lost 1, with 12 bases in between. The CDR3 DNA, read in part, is TGTGCCAGCAGCCAGTATCTCGAGAACACCGGGGAG. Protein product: CASSQYLENTGE. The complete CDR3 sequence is CASSQYLENTGELFF.

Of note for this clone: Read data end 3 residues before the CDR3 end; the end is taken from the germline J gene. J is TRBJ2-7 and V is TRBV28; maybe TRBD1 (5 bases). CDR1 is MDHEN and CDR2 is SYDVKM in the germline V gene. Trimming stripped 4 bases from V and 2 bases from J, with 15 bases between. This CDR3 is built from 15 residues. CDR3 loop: CASSSTAIPTYEQYF. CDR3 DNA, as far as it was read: TGTGCCAGCAGTTCGACAGCTATCCCCACCTACGAG.

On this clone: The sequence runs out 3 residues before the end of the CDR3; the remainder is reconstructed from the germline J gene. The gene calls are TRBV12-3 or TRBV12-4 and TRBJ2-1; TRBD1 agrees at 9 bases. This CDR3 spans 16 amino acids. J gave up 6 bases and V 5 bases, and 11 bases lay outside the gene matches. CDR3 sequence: CASSPRGTGRINEQFF. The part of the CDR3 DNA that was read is TGTGCCAGCAGTCCCCGCGGGACAGGGCGTATCAATGAG.